This T cell receptor (beta chain) is drawn from a study of shared clonotypes between healthy human individuals. Trimming shortened V by 1 base and J by 3 bases, and 11 bases separated the two germline ends. Germline CDR1 is SGHRS and CDR2 is YFSETQ. The CDR3 is 16 amino acids. Profiling relied on immunoSEQ multiplex PCR, and the TCRdb table lists in-frame clones only, not all of them. The table records over a million clones, roughly 96% of them present only once. This sequence originates from a man aged 30 to 39 in good health. Sequences were obtained from naive CD4+ T cells sorted from blood. Regarding subset: CD45RA+ positively selected. The chain couples TRBV5-1 to TRBJ2-6; TRBD1 might be the D (6 bases). The CDR3 DNA reads as TGCGCCAGCAGCTTGTCAGGGGCGGATGGGGCCAACGTCCTGACTTTC. Residues: CASSLSGADGANVLTF.